This TCR beta chain was captured by sequencing in a study of blood T cells in healthy people across ages. This CDR3 spans 14 amino acids. From germline, CDR1 is SGHRS and CDR2 YFSETQ. Primers used in a second PCR of about 6 to 11 cycles were a sample-barcoded 5' primer and a J-beta primer mix. Via MiXCR, TCRdb re-called the 5' RACE reads, giving one row per CDR3 protein. The profile shows nearly 800,000 distinct CDR3 sequences, 25% of them singletons. Turning to this clonotype: One end of the junction fails to match germline, which may point to a read error.

These data were also reused for a study on T cells of mothers and their children. As reported in that work: Donation was provided by three healthy Caucasian mothers along with their six children.

V is TRBV5-1 and J is TRBJ1-1; perhaps TRBD1 as D (5 bases). Specimen: blood. The sequence came from a boy aged 5-17 years in good health. The CDR3 region has the DNA TGCGCCAGCAGCCCACCCGACCGAGGGGCTGAAGCTCTCTTT. This translates into CASSPPDRGAEALF.